Given below is one TCR beta chain in context. The target antigen is unknown. The 5'RACE method, run with constant-segment primers, produced TCR alpha and TCR beta cDNA libraries (carrying sample barcodes and UMIs). TCRdb reprocessed the 5' RACE reads via MiXCR and lists one record per CDR3 protein. Of 350,000 to 450,000 distinct CDR3 sequences listed, 24% were seen once; the top ten hold roughly 8.7%. The data were obtained in a study of T-cell memory formation after mild COVID-19. About the research overall: TCR clusters mostly belonged to single donors.

Points from the study as a whole: Second-wave clones peaking on day 37 lacked confirmed SARS-CoV-2 specificity. CD4+ contracting clones were mainly CM and EM; CD8+ ones, EMRA.

The length of the CDR3 is 16 residues. V lost 2 bases to trimming and J lost 4 bases; unmatched junction nucleotides: 5. Germline CDR1 reads SNHLY; CDR2 reads FYNNEI. This clonotype was sampled from an adult woman who had mild COVID-19 (a few samples of this study predate the infection). Cell type and time point are not known. The chain joins TRBV2 to TRBJ1-2; 12 bases agree with TRBD1. Sample: PBMCs or a T cell subset sorted from them (not recorded which). CDR3 coding DNA: TGTGCCAGCAGTGAATCCGGGACAGGGGGCAGCTATGGCTACACCTTC. Translated: CASSESGTGGSYGYTF.